A selection of T cell receptor beta chains follows, all from one sample in a study of blood T cells in healthy people across ages. TCRdb called the 5' RACE reads again in MiXCR, with one record for every CDR3 protein. Of about 680,000 distinct CDR3 sequences listed, over 45% are singletons. Sample: blood. The source of these receptors is a woman aged 60-75 years in good health. CDR3s include the opening cysteine and the closing phenylalanine or tryptophan. D genes are given only for firm matches. Size tells how often a clone was seen (once, few, many) or the class of an expanded clone, and some rows leave it out.

cdr3_nt,cdr3_aa,j_call,clone_size,d_call,v_call
TGTGCCAGCAGCTCCAAAGCGGGAAGAATGAACGAGCAGTACTTC,CASSSKAGRMNEQYF,TRBJ2-7,.,TRBD2,TRBV7-2
TGTGCCAGCAGCCAGACCCCTGGGGGTTATGAGCAGTTCTTC,CASSQTPGGYEQFF,TRBJ2-1,.,.,TRBV11-2
TGTGCCAGCAGTTATGATCCTGGGAGAGGGTTGGAGCAGTACTTC,CASSYDPGRGLEQYF,TRBJ2-7,.,.,TRBV6-5
TGCGCCAGCTCAGTCCAACCCGGGACAAGTCAAGAGACCCAGTACTTC,CASSVQPGTSQETQYF,TRBJ2-5,few,.,TRBV5-1
TGTGCCAGCACCCCTAGAAAGAGCTCTGGGGCCAACGTCCTGACTTTC,CASTPRKSSGANVLTF,TRBJ2-6,.,.,TRBV7-9
TGTGCCAGCAGTGAAGCGAACAAATTCTATGGCTACACCTTC,CASSEANKFYGYTF,TRBJ1-2,.,.,TRBV6-1
TGTGCCAGCAAAAACCTTGGGACTAGCGGGCGTACTAGCTCCTACAATGAGCAGTTCTTC,CASKNLGTSGRTSSYNEQFF,TRBJ2-1,.,TRBD2,TRBV28
TGCAGTGCTCTACGGGACAGGGGGCTTGGTCAGCCCCAGCATTTT,CSALRDRGLGQPQHF,TRBJ1-5,.,TRBD1,TRBV20-1
TGTGCCAGCAGCTTAGTTCTAGTGGGGGCGGCCAAAAACATTCAGTACTTC,CASSLVLVGAAKNIQYF,TRBJ2-4,.,.,TRBV7-2
TGTGCCAGCAGCTTGTCGGGCGGGAGTGATACGCAGTATTTT,CASSLSGGSDTQYF,TRBJ2-3,.,TRBD2,TRBV5-4
TGCAGTGCTCCCCTAGCGGGACGGTCCTACGAGCAGTACTTC,CSAPLAGRSYEQYF,TRBJ2-7,few,TRBD2,TRBV20-1
TGTGCCACCAGTGATACGAATGAGCAGTACTTC,CATSDTNEQYF,TRBJ2-5,.,.,TRBV24-1
TGCAGTGCTATATCCCGGGACAGGGTGTATGAGCAGTACTTC,CSAISRDRVYEQYF,TRBJ2-7,.,TRBD1,TRBV20-1
TGTGCCAGCAGCCAGGGCAGGGGATTTCATCAGCCCCAGCATTTT,CASSQGRGFHQPQHF,TRBJ1-5,.,.,TRBV3-1
TGTGCCAGCAGCCGATTAGCGGATAGGACCTACGAGCAGTACTTC,CASSRLADRTYEQYF,TRBJ2-7,few,.,TRBV28
TGCGCCAGCAGCCGCGGCAGGGGGTTGGCAGATACGCAGTATTTT,CASSRGRGLADTQYF,TRBJ2-3,.,TRBD1,TRBV4-3
TGTGCCAGCAGTTACTCCGAGGGTTCGACTGAAGCTTTCTTT,CASSYSEGSTEAFF,TRBJ1-1,few,.,TRBV6-5
TGTGCCACAGCGGGGACCACTAGCGGAGAAGAGCAGTTCTTC,CATAGTTSGEEQFF,TRBJ2-1,few,TRBD2,TRBV24-1
TGTGCCAGCAGTTACCGGGGGAATCAGTACTTC,CASSYRGNQYF,TRBJ2-4,once,.,TRBV6-5
TGCGCCACCCGGGACACCCAGAACACTGAAGCTTTCTTT,CATRDTQNTEAFF,TRBJ1-1,.,.,TRBV5-1
TGTGCCAGCAAAAGACAGGGACCTGAGACCCAGTACTTC,CASKRQGPETQYF,TRBJ2-5,.,TRBD1,TRBV6-6
TGTGCCACCAGTGACACCGGGACAGGGGAAGAGACCCAGTACTTC,CATSDTGTGEETQYF,TRBJ2-5,.,TRBD1,TRBV24-1
TGTGCCAGCAGCCCCAGGACTAGCGGGAGGACTGAGCAGTTCTTC,CASSPRTSGRTEQFF,TRBJ2-1,many,TRBD2,TRBV9
TGTGCCAGCAGCTTAACTGGGGTAAAGCAGTACTTC,CASSLTGVKQYF,TRBJ2-5,few,.,TRBV7-3
TGTGCCAGCAGCTTAGCCCTAGCGGGAGCAGGCGATGAGCAGTTCTTC,CASSLALAGAGDEQFF,TRBJ2-1,.,TRBD2,TRBV7-2
TGTGCCCGCAGTCCTGGGGCAGGGGGTTCCTCCTACAATGAGCAGTTCTTC,CARSPGAGGSSYNEQFF,TRBJ2-1,once,TRBD1,TRBV12-3/TRBV12-4
TGTGCCAGCAGCTTCAGGGGGCATGGGGCCAACGTCCTGACTTTC,CASSFRGHGANVLTF,TRBJ2-6,.,TRBD1,TRBV5-6
TGTGCCACCAGTGATCCGTTGGCGGGAGCAAAGGATACGCAGTATTTT,CATSDPLAGAKDTQYF,TRBJ2-3,.,TRBD2,TRBV24-1
TGCGCCGGCAGCTGGGTTGGGACCTACGAGCAGTACTTC,CAGSWVGTYEQYF,TRBJ2-7,.,.,TRBV5-1
TGCGCCAGCAGCCAAGATTTCTCGGGCAATCAGCCCCAGCATTTT,CASSQDFSGNQPQHF,TRBJ1-5,few,.,TRBV4-3
TGTGCCAGCAGTTTACTGGACGGTGAGCAGTTCTTC,CASSLLDGEQFF,TRBJ2-1,.,.,TRBV12-3/TRBV12-4
TGTGCCAGCAGCCCCCCCGGGACACCCGTCTACGAGCAGTACTTC,CASSPPGTPVYEQYF,TRBJ2-7,few,.,TRBV4-2
TGTGCCAGCAGACCACGTCAACTCCTAAAAAACATTCAGTACTTC,CASRPRQLLKNIQYF,TRBJ2-4,.,.,TRBV28
TGTGCCAGCAGCTTAGAATGGGGACAGCGGCAAGAGACCCAGTACTTC,CASSLEWGQRQETQYF,TRBJ2-5,.,TRBD1,TRBV7-6
TGCAGTGCTACCCGACTAGCGGGGGGGCGAGAGACCCAGTACTTC,CSATRLAGGRETQYF,TRBJ2-5,.,TRBD2,TRBV20-1
TGTGCCAGCAGTCAGTCGGCATTGACCCAGTACTTC,CASSQSALTQYF,TRBJ2-5,few,.,TRBV28